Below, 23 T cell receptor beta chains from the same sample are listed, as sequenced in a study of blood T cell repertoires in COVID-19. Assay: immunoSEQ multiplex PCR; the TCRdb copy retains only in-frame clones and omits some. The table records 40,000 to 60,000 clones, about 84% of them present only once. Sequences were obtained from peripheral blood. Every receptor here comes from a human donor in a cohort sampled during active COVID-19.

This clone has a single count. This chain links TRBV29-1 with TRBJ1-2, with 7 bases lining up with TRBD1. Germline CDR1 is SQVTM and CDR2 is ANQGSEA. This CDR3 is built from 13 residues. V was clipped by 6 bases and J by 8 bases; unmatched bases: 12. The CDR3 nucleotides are TGCAGCGTGGCTTGGGACAGCGAGAGGGGCTACACCTTC. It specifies CSVAWDSERGYTF.

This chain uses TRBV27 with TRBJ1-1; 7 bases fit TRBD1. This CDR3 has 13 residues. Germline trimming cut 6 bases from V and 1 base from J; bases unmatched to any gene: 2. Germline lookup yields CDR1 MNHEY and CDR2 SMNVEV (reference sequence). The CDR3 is CASRYRGNTEAFF. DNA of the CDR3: TGTGCCAGCAGGTACAGGGGGAACACTGAAGCTTTCTTT.

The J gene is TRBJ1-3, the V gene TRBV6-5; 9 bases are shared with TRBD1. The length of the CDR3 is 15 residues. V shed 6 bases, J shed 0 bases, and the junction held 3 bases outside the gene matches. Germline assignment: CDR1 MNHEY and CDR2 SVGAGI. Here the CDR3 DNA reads TGTGCCAGCAGCATACAGGGGGCCTCTGGAAACACCATATATTTT. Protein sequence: CASSIQGASGNTIYF.

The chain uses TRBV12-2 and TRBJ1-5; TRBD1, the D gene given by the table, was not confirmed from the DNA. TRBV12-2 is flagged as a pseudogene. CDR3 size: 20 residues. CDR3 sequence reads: CASRLAGAGQGERGNQPQHF. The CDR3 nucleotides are TGTGCAAGTCGCTTAGCCGGGGCGGGACAGGGGGAAAGGGGCAATCAGCCCCAGCATTTT.

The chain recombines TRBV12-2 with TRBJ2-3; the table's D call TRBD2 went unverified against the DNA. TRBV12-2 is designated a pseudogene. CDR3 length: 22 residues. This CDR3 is CASRLDGSLVLSGIPNTDTQYF. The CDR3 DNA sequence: TGTGCAAGTCGCTTAGATGGTTCCCTGGTTCTTAGCGGGATCCCCAACACAGATACGCAGTATTTT.

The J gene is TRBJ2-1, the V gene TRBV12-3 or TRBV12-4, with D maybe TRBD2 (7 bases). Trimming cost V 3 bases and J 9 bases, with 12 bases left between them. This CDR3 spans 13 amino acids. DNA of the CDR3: TGTGCCAGCAGTTTTTCGGGGGGCGGTGAGCAGTTCTTC. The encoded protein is CASSFSGGGEQFF.

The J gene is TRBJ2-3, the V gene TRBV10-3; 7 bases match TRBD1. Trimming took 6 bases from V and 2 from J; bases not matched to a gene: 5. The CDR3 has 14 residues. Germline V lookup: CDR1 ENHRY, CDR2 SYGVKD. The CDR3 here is CAIRNTGDTDTQYF. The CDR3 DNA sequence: TGTGCCATCAGGAATACAGGGGACACAGATACGCAGTATTTT.

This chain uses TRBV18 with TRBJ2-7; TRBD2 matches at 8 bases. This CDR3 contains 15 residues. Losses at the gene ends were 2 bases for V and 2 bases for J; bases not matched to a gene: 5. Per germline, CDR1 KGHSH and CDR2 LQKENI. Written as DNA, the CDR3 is TGTGCCAGCTCACCAACTAGCGGTACTACCTACGAGCAGTACTTC. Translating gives CASSPTSGTTYEQYF.

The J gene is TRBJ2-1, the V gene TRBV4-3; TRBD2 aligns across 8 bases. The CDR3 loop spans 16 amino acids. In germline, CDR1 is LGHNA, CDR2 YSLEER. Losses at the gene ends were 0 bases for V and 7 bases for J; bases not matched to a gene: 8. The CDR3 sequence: CASSQDFGGAWNEQFF. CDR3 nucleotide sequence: TGCGCCAGCAGCCAAGATTTCGGGGGGGCCTGGAATGAGCAGTTCTTC.

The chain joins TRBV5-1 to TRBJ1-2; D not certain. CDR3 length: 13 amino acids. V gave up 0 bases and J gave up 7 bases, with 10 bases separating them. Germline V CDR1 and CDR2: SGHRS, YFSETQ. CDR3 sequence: CASSLAPRGGYTF. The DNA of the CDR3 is TGCGCCAGCAGCTTGGCCCCGCGTGGTGGCTACACCTTC.

In DNA, the CDR3 is TGCAGTGCTAGTGTGGGGAGATTTAGAAACACTGAAGCTTTCTTT. The encoded protein is CSASVGRFRNTEAFF. The chain recombines TRBV20-1 with TRBJ1-1; no firm D call. Germline V gives CDR1 DFQATT, CDR2 SNEGSKA (reference sequence). The CDR3 spans 15 residues. V was trimmed by 3 bases and J by 2 bases, leaving 16 bases between them.

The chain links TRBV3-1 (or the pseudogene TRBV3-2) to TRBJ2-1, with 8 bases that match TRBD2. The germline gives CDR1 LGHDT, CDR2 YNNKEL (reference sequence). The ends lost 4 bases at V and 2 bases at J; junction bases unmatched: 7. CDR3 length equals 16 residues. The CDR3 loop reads CASSPPSGGTYNEQFF. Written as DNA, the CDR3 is TGTGCCAGCAGCCCTCCCAGCGGGGGTACCTACAATGAGCAGTTCTTC.

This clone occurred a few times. The CDR3 region has the DNA TGTGCCAGCAGCTTGGCTGTTTACAATGAGCAGTTCTTC. Protein: CASSLAVYNEQFF. The V call is TRBV5-5, the J call TRBJ2-1; D call uncertain. Per germline, CDR1 SGHKS and CDR2 YYEKEE (reference sequence). This CDR3 is 13 amino acids long. The ends were cut back, 0 bases at V and 4 bases at J, with 5 bases in the middle.

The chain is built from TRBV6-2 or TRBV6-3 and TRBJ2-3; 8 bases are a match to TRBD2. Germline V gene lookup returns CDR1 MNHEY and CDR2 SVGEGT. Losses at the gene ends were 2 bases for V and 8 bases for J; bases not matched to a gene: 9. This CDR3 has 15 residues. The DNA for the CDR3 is TGTGCCAGCAGTTACAGGCGGGGGGTGCAGGGTACGCAGTATTTT. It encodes CASSYRRGVQGTQYF.

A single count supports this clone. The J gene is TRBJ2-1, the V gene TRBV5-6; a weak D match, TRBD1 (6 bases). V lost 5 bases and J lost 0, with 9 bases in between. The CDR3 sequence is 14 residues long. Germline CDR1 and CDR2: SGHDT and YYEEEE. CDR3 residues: CASSRDNSYNEQFF. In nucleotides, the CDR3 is TGTGCCAGCAGTCGGGACAACTCCTACAATGAGCAGTTCTTC.

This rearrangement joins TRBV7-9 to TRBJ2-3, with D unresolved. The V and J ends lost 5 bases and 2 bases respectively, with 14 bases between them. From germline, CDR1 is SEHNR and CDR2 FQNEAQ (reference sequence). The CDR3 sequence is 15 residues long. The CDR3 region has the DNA TGTGCCAGCAGCATCCTGGGCTCTCACACAGATACGCAGTATTTT. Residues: CASSILGSHTDTQYF.

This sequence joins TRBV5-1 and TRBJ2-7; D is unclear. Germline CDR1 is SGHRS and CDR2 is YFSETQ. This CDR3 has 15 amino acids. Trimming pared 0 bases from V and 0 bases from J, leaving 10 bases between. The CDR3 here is CASSLELSRSYEQYF. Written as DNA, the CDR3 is TGCGCCAGCAGCTTGGAACTAAGTCGCTCCTACGAGCAGTACTTC.

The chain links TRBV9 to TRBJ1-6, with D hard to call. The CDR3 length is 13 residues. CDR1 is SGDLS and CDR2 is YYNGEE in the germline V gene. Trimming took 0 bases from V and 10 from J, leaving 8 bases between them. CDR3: CASSVDVRSPLHF. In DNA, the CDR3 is TGTGCCAGCAGCGTAGATGTCCGGTCACCCCTCCACTTT.

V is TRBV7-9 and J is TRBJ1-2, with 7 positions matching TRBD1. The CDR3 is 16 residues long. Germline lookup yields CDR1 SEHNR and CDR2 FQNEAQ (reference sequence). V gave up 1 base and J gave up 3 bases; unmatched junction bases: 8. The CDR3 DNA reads TGTGCCAGCAGCTTAGGTGACAGGGTGTTGGACTATGGCTACACCTTC. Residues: CASSLGDRVLDYGYTF.

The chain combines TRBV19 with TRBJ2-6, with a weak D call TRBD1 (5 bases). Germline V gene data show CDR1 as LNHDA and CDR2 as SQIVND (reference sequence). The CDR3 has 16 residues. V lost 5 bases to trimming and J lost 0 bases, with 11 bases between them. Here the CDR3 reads CASSQQVSSGANVLTF. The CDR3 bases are TGTGCCAGTAGTCAACAGGTATCCTCTGGGGCCAACGTCCTGACTTTC.

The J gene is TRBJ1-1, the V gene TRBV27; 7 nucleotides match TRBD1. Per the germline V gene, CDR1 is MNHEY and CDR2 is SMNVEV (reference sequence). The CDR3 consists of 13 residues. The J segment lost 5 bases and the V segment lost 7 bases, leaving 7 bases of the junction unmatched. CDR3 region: CASKLDRETEAFF. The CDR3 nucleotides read TGTGCCAGCAAACTTGACAGGGAGACTGAAGCTTTCTTT.

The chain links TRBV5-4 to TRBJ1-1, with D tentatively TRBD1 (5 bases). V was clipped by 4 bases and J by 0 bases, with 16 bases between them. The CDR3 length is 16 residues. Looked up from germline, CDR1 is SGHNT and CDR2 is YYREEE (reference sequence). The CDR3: CASSPPGKAMNTEAFF. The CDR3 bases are TGTGCCAGCAGCCCCCCAGGGAAGGCGATGAACACTGAAGCTTTCTTT.

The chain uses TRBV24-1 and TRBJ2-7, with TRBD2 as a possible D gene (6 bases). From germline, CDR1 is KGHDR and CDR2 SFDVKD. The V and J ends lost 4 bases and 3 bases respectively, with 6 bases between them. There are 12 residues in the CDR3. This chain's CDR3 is CATSDGGYEQYF. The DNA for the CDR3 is TGTGCCACCAGTGACGGGGGCTACGAGCAGTACTTC.